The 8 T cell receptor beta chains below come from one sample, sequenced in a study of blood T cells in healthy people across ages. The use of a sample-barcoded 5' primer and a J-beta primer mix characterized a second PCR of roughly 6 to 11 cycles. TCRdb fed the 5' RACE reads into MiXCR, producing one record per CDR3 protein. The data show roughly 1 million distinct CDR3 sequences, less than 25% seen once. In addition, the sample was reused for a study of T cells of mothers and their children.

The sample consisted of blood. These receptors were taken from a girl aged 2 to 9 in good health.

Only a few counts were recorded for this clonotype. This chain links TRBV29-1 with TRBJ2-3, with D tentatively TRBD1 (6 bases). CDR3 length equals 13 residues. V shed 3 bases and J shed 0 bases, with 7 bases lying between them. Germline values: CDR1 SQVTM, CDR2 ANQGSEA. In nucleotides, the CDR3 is TGCAGCGTTGATAGGGGGAGCACAGATACGCAGTATTTT. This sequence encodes CSVDRGSTDTQYF.

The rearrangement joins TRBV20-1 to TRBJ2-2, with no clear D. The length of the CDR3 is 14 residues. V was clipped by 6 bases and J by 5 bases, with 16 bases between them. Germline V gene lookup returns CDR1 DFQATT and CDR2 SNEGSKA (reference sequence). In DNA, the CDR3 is TGCAGTGCCCCGGGCCCGAGTACGACCGGGGAGCTGTTTTTT. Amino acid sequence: CSAPGPSTTGELFF.

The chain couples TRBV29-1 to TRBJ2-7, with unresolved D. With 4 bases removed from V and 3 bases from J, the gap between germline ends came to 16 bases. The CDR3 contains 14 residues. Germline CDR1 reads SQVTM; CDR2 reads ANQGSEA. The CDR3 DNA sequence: TGCAGCGTTGCTTCCTACATAGACTTCTACGAGCAGTACTTC. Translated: CSVASYIDFYEQYF.

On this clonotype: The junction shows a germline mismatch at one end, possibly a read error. As DNA, the CDR3 is TGTGTCAGTAGTATACTCGGAGGGCCCCAGCATTTT. This gives the protein CVSSILGGPQHF. The chain employs TRBV19 and TRBJ1-5, with D hard to call. The CDR3 loop spans 12 amino acids. Germline lookup yields CDR1 LNHDA and CDR2 SQIVND (reference sequence).

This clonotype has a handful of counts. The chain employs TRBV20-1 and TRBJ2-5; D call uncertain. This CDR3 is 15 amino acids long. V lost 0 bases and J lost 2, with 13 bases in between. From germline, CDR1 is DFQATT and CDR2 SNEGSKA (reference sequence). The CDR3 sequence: CSARDGGKSQETQYF. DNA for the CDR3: TGCAGTGCTAGAGATGGCGGCAAGTCTCAAGAGACCCAGTACTTC.

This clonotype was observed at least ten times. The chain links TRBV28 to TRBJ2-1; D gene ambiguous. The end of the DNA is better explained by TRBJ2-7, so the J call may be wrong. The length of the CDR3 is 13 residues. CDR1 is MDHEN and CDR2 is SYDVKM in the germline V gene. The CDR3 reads CASSASALREQYF. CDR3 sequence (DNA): TGTGCCAGCAGCGCCTCAGCACTGCGCGAGCAGTACTTC.

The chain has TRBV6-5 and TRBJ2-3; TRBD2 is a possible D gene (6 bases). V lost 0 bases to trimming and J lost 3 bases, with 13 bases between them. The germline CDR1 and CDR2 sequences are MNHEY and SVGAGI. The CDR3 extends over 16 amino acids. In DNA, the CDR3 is TGTGCCAGCAGTTACTCGATGGCGGGATATACAGATACGCAGTATTTT. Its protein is CASSYSMAGYTDTQYF.

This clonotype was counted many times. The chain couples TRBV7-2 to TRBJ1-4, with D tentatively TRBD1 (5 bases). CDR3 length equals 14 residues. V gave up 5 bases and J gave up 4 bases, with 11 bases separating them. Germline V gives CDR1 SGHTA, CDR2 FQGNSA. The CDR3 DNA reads TGTGCCAGCAGCCTAGGACAAATTAATGAAAAACTGTTTTTT. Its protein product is CASSLGQINEKLFF.